The 13 T cell receptor beta chains in this list originate from one sample, sequenced in a study of CD8 T cells in ankylosing spondylitis. Study-level points and caveats: For ankylosing spondylitis blood, a TCR beta motif of fewer than 10 highly homologous variants appeared characteristic.

Their antigen targets remain unknown. TCRdb analysed the 5' RACE reads with MiXCR anew, one entry per CDR3 protein. This sample has around 770,000 distinct CDR3 sequences, with approximately 10% found just once. Sample: blood, either unsorted or a sorted T cell fraction (not recorded which). These receptors were taken from a male donor with ankylosing spondylitis.

The gene calls are TRBV4-3 and TRBJ1-6, with D tentatively TRBD1 (5 bases). CDR3 length: 16 residues. Trimming took off 1 base at V and 8 bases at J, with 15 bases between the two ends. Germline V gene data show CDR1 as LGHNA and CDR2 as YSLEER. CDR3 amino acids: CASSQVVGEGDSPLHF. The CDR3 DNA sequence: TGCGCCAGCAGCCAAGTGGTGGGGGAAGGGGATTCACCCCTCCACTTT.

The table lists this clonotype with a few counts. The CDR3 sequence: CSARDLAQGQPQHF. The CDR3 DNA sequence: TGCAGTGCTAGAGATCTGGCTCAGGGACAGCCCCAGCATTTT. This chain connects TRBV20-1 to TRBJ1-5; a possible D gene is TRBD1 (5 bases). The CDR3 loop spans 14 amino acids. Germline CDR1 reads DFQATT; CDR2 reads SNEGSKA (reference sequence). Between the trimmed V and J ends, which lost 0 bases and 7 bases, there was a span of 13 bases.

This chain connects TRBV6-1 to TRBJ1-2; a weak D match, TRBD1 (5 bases). CDR1 MNHNS and CDR2 SASEGT come from the germline V gene. The V gene lost 5 bases and the J gene lost 4 bases, with 17 bases spanning the gap. This CDR3 region has 15 residues. The CDR3 loop is CASSLGAGDLYGYTF. CDR3 coding DNA: TGTGCCAGCAGTCTTGGGGCAGGAGACCTCTATGGCTACACCTTC.

This clonotype came up a few times. The V call is TRBV11-2, the J call TRBJ2-1, with D unclear. Trimming took off 5 bases at V and 11 bases at J, with 16 bases between the two ends. The CDR3 is 13 residues long. Germline values: CDR1 SGHAT, CDR2 FQNNGV. The CDR3 DNA reads TGTGCCAGCAGCCTCGCCGGAACAGATAAGCAGTTCTTC. Its protein is CASSLAGTDKQFF.

The chain carries TRBV7-2 and TRBJ1-5, with no clear D. Between the trimmed V and J ends, which lost 5 bases and 0 bases, there was a span of 11 bases. Germline V gene lookup returns CDR1 SGHTA and CDR2 FQGNSA. The CDR3 runs to 15 residues. In nucleotides, the CDR3 is TGTGCCAGCAGCCCCAGAGAGAATAGCAATCAGCCCCAGCATTTT. Protein product: CASSPRENSNQPQHF. Full variable domain (rest looked up from reference TRBV7-2 and TRBJ1-5): GAGVSQSPSNKVTEKGKDVELRCDPISGHTALYWYRQSLGQGLEFLIYFQGNSAPDKSGLPSDRFSAERTGGSVSTLTIQRTQQEDSAVYLCASSPRENSNQPQHFGDGTRLSIL.

The chain combines TRBV6-1 with TRBJ1-2, with unresolved D. The CDR3 has 14 amino acids. Germline V gene lookup returns CDR1 MNHNS and CDR2 SASEGT. V dropped 6 bases and J dropped 8 bases, with 19 bases sitting between them. DNA for the CDR3: TGTGCCAGCAGCTCCGGGCTCTACCCAAAGGGCTACACCTTC. This codes for CASSSGLYPKGYTF.

This clonotype came up many times. The rearrangement uses TRBV12-3 or TRBV12-4 and TRBJ1-6; D not resolved. Trimming took off 9 bases at V and 8 bases at J, with 14 bases between the two ends. The CDR3 has 13 amino acids. The CDR3 DNA sequence: TGTGCCAGTAGCTGGGGATGGGATTCACCCCTCCACTTT. Translation gives CASSWGWDSPLHF.

This sequence joins TRBV7-8 and TRBJ1-5, with D possibly TRBD1 on 6 matching bases. CDR3 length: 15 residues. V was trimmed by 4 bases and J by 8 bases, leaving 18 bases between them. Germline CDR1 and CDR2: SGHVS and FQNEAQ. In nucleotides, the CDR3 is TGTGCCAGCAGCTCCCTCCTACAGGGACCCAAGCCCCAGCATTTT. This codes for CASSSLLQGPKPQHF.

V usage is TRBV20-1 and J usage is TRBJ2-4; 8 bases match TRBD1. This CDR3 region has 14 residues. Germline V gene sequence: CDR1 DFQATT, CDR2 SNEGSKA (reference sequence). Trimming took 1 base from V and 2 from J; bases not matched to a gene: 1. CDR3 bases: TGCAGTGCTAGAGTCAGGGGGCCCAAAAACATTCAGTACTTC. This translates into CSARVRGPKNIQYF.

This clonotype was detected only a few times. The gene calls are TRBV28 and TRBJ2-5; D is tentatively TRBD1 or TRBD2 (5 bases each). Trimming took off 5 bases at V and 5 bases at J, with 15 bases between the two ends. There are 14 residues in the CDR3. Germline V gene lookup returns CDR1 MDHEN and CDR2 SYDVKM. The CDR3 is CASSTGARWETQYF. The CDR3 DNA is TGTGCCAGCAGTACCGGGGCTAGGTGGGAGACCCAGTACTTC.

The genes are TRBV7-2 and TRBJ2-1, with D hard to call. CDR3 size: 14 residues. Germline CDR1 SGHTA, CDR2 FQGNSA. V shed 8 bases and J shed 4 bases, with 15 bases lying between them. The DNA of the CDR3 is TGTGCCAGCGCCTTCAGGATGATTTACAATGAGCAGTTCTTC. This translates into CASAFRMIYNEQFF. Full variable domain (outside the CDR3, taken from reference TRBV7-2 and TRBJ2-1): GAGVSQSPSNKVTEKGKDVELRCDPISGHTALYWYRQSLGQGLEFLIYFQGNSAPDKSGLPSDRFSAERTGGSVSTLTIQRTQQEDSAVYLCASAFRMIYNEQFFGPGTRLTVL.

This clonotype was recorded a few times. V and J are TRBV28 and TRBJ2-7, with a weak D call TRBD1 (6 bases). V lost 7 bases and J 4 bases, leaving 8 bases between the germline ends. The CDR3 has 11 amino acids. Germline assignment: CDR1 MDHEN and CDR2 SYDVKM. CDR3 residues: CASKGVYEQYF. Here the CDR3 DNA reads TGTGCCAGCAAGGGGGTGTACGAGCAGTACTTC.

This clonotype was seen more than once but under ten times. This chain links TRBV2 with TRBJ2-1; D may be TRBD2 (6 bases). The CDR3 consists of 14 residues. CDR1 and CDR2 from the germline V gene are SNHLY and FYNNEI. The V and J ends lost 2 bases and 12 bases respectively, with 17 bases between them. Here the CDR3 reads CASSENSGAWGQFF. The CDR3 DNA follows: TGTGCCAGCAGTGAAAATTCGGGAGCCTGGGGGCAGTTCTTC.